These 31 T cell receptor beta chains share one sample of origin, sequenced in a study of blood T cells in healthy people across ages (dated by TCRdb to the mid-2010s). Library creation used 5' RACE. TCRdb shows the sequencer as Illumina HiSeq 2500. A second PCR of roughly 6 to 11 cycles was performed with a sample-barcoded 5' primer and a J-beta primer mix. In TCRdb, the public reads were trimmed at Q25 with fastp and aligned with MiXCR, with productive beta chains retained. Every distinct CDR3 protein forms one entry, paired with its most common genes and DNA. In this sample the table shows roughly 730,000 distinct CDR3 sequences, about 56% of which occur a single time. The ten largest make up roughly 25% of the sample. The sample consisted of blood. The receptors stem from a man aged 40-49 years in good health.

The CDR3: CASARDRTDTQYF. The CDR3 DNA reads TGTGCCAGCGCCCGGGACAGGACAGATACGCAGTATTTT. This sequence joins TRBV14 and TRBJ2-3; 8 nucleotides align to TRBD1. Germline CDR1 is SGHDN and CDR2 is FVKESK. V lost 8 bases, J lost 3 bases, and 4 bases stayed unmatched. CDR3 length equals 13 residues. The full variable domain, rest sourced from reference TRBV14 and TRBJ2-3, is EAGVTQFPSHSVIEKGQTVTLRCDPISGHDNLYWYRRVMGKEIKFLLHFVKESKQDESGMPNNRFLAERTGGTYSTLKVQPAELEDSGVYFCASARDRTDTQYFGPGTRLTVL.

The chain employs TRBV5-6 and TRBJ2-7; D may match TRBD1 or TRBD2 (6 bases each). The V end lost 3 bases, the J end lost 1 base, and 17 bases lay between the germline ends. The germline V gene has CDR1 SGHDT and CDR2 YYEEEE. This CDR3 contains 16 residues. The DNA for the CDR3 is TGTGCCAGCAGCTCCACCCGGGGGCCATGGTCCTACGAGCAGTACTTC. Its translation: CASSSTRGPWSYEQYF.

This sequence joins TRBV29-1 and TRBJ2-1; tentatively, D is TRBD1 (6 bases). CDR1 and CDR2 from the germline V gene are SQVTM and ANQGSEA. The CDR3 contains 13 residues. V was pared by 7 bases and J by 5 bases, with 15 bases between. The CDR3 spells CSGARGGHNEQFF. The CDR3 DNA follows: TGCAGCGGGGCTCGTGGGGGCCACAATGAGCAGTTCTTC.

V and J are TRBV27 and TRBJ1-6; D perhaps matches TRBD1 (5 bases). This CDR3 is 14 amino acids long. The V gene's germline CDR1 is MNHEY and CDR2 SMNVEV (reference sequence). The V gene lost 6 bases and the J gene lost 9 bases, with 15 bases spanning the gap. CDR3 sequence (DNA): TGTGCCAGCAGCTGGGCCCCTGGGGGTTCACCCCTCCACTTT. Translated: CASSWAPGGSPLHF.

The rearrangement links TRBV7-2 to TRBJ2-5, with D unresolved. Germline assignment: CDR1 SGHTA and CDR2 FQGNSA. With 6 bases removed from V and 5 bases from J, the gap between germline ends came to 7 bases. The CDR3 is made up of 11 amino acids. CDR3 in amino acids: CASSKGETQYF. The CDR3 nucleotides read TGTGCCAGCAGTAAGGGTGAGACCCAGTACTTC. Together with reference TRBV7-2 and TRBJ2-5, the CDR3 gives the full variable domain: GAGVSQSPSNKVTEKGKDVELRCDPISGHTALYWYRQSLGQGLEFLIYFQGNSAPDKSGLPSDRFSAERTGGSVSTLTIQRTQQEDSAVYLCASSKGETQYFGPGTRLLVL.

CDR3 sequence reads: CASSHALQGGNTEAFF. CDR3 bases: TGTGCCAGCAGCCACGCCTTACAGGGAGGGAACACTGAAGCTTTCTTT. V gene TRBV7-9 combines with J gene TRBJ1-1; the D gene is possibly TRBD1 (6 bases). Germline V gives CDR1 SEHNR, CDR2 FQNEAQ (reference sequence). The CDR3 consists of 16 residues. V was cut by 5 bases and J by 1 base, with 17 bases left in between.

The chain recombines TRBV28 with TRBJ1-2; 7 nucleotides line up with TRBD1. The CDR3 has 15 amino acids. Trimming at V came to 2 bases and at J to 4 bases, leaving 7 bases not matched to a gene. Germline V gene lookup returns CDR1 MDHEN and CDR2 SYDVKM. The CDR3 DNA reads TGTGCCAGCAGTTTAACGAGGGACAGCCTCTATGGCTACACCTTC. Its translation is CASSLTRDSLYGYTF.

The rearrangement joins TRBV7-2 to TRBJ1-6; D may be TRBD1 (5 bases). The germline CDR1 and CDR2 sequences are SGHTA and FQGNSA. V was cut by 0 bases and J by 6 bases, with 12 bases left in between. This CDR3 has 16 residues. The CDR3 DNA is TGTGCCAGCAGCTTAGCGAGGGGCGGGGTTAATTCACCCCTCCACTTT. This codes for CASSLARGGVNSPLHF. The whole variable domain, remainder taken from reference TRBV7-2 and TRBJ1-6, is GAGVSQSPSNKVTEKGKDVELRCDPISGHTALYWYRQSLGQGLEFLIYFQGNSAPDKSGLPSDRFSAERTGGSVSTLTIQRTQQEDSAVYLCASSLARGGVNSPLHFGNGTRLTVT.

J is TRBJ2-3 and V is TRBV7-2; 7 bases fit TRBD2. The CDR3 is 14 residues long. After removal of 4 bases from V and 4 bases from J, the junction contained 5 bases not matched to a gene. Germline CDR1 SGHTA, CDR2 FQGNSA. CDR3 DNA: TGTGCCAGCAGCTGGGCGAGCGGGGCAGATACGCAGTATTTT. Its protein product is CASSWASGADTQYF.

The J gene is TRBJ2-1, the V gene TRBV27; D unresolved. The V end was cut by 3 bases, the J end by 0 bases, with 9 bases between. The CDR3 covers 15 residues. Per the germline V gene, CDR1 is MNHEY and CDR2 is SMNVEV (reference sequence). CDR3 amino acids: CASSLFRVSYNEQFF. The CDR3, as DNA: TGTGCCAGCAGTTTGTTCAGAGTCTCCTACAATGAGCAGTTCTTC.

On this clonotype: Since a much larger clone is just one base distant, this may be a read error. The CDR3 spells CASSLGGQGVYGYTF. DNA for the CDR3: TGTGCCAGCAGCCTAGGAGGACAGGGGGTCTATGGCTACACCTTC. The chain recombines TRBV13 with TRBJ1-2; 10 bases are a match to TRBD1. This CDR3 spans 15 amino acids. Germline V CDR1 and CDR2: PRHDT, FYEKMQ (reference sequence).

This chain connects TRBV20-1 to TRBJ2-5, with D hard to call. Germline V lookup: CDR1 DFQATT, CDR2 SNEGSKA (reference sequence). The CDR3 covers 11 residues. The CDR3 nucleotides read TGCAGCGCCTCAGGCCAAGAGACCCAGTACTTC. Protein: CSASGQETQYF.

This clonotype came up a few times. V gene TRBV24-1 combines with J gene TRBJ2-5, with TRBD2 identical over 8 bases. This CDR3 has 18 amino acids. Germline-derived CDR1 and CDR2 are KGHDR and SFDVKD. Germline trimming cut 1 base from V and 5 bases from J; bases unmatched to any gene: 14. CDR3 sequence reads: CATSDFKGGGSLDETQYF. Written as DNA, the CDR3 is TGTGCCACCAGTGATTTTAAGGGCGGGGGGTCTCTCGATGAGACCCAGTACTTC.

This chain joins TRBV7-6 and TRBJ2-3; tentative D call: TRBD2 (5 bases). The germline gives CDR1 SGHVS, CDR2 FNYEAQ. The CDR3 extends over 15 amino acids. With 7 bases removed from V and 4 bases from J, the gap between germline ends came to 18 bases. The CDR3 sequence: CASTVGPRGSDTQYF. The CDR3 nucleotides read TGTGCCAGCACAGTAGGGCCCCGAGGGTCAGATACGCAGTATTTT.

This clonotype appeared many times. The chain employs TRBV10-3 and TRBJ2-7; D is unresolved. The CDR3 has 11 residues. Germline lookup yields CDR1 ENHRY and CDR2 SYGVKD. V was clipped by 7 bases and J by 7 bases, with 11 bases between them. The CDR3 region has the DNA TGTGCCATCATGAACCGTGGTGAGCAGTACTTC. This sequence encodes CAIMNRGEQYF.

This chain connects TRBV5-1 to TRBJ2-7; weak D call: TRBD1 (5 bases). V was pared by 3 bases and J by 0 bases, with 16 bases between. The length of the CDR3 is 16 residues. The germline gives CDR1 SGHRS, CDR2 YFSETQ. The CDR3 loop reads CASSYPRDRSSYEQYF. The CDR3 nucleotides are TGCGCCAGCAGCTACCCCCGCGACAGAAGCTCCTACGAGCAGTACTTC.

The chain has TRBV6-5 and TRBJ1-6; no reliable D call. The CDR3 has 14 residues. Per the germline V gene, CDR1 is MNHEY and CDR2 is SVGAGI. Trimming took 2 bases from V and 7 from J, leaving 9 bases between them. The CDR3 DNA is TGTGCCAGCAGTTACGTGGCAGTGAATTCACCCCTCCACTTT. Translating gives CASSYVAVNSPLHF.

In this sample, this clonotype turned up a few times. The V and J genes are TRBV25-1 and TRBJ2-1, with TRBD2 as a possible D gene (5 bases). Trimming shortened V by 4 bases and J by 1 base, and 26 bases separated the two germline ends. This CDR3 is built from 20 residues. Germline values: CDR1 MGHDK, CDR2 SYGVNS. This chain's CDR3 is CASSGRLPSFLTRSYNEQFF. Here the CDR3 DNA reads TGTGCCAGCAGTGGAAGACTACCTTCTTTTTTAACTAGGTCCTACAATGAGCAGTTCTTC.

The V gene is TRBV28, the J gene TRBJ1-2; D is undetermined. CDR3 size: 13 residues. Germline V gene sequence: CDR1 MDHEN, CDR2 SYDVKM. The germline V and J ends were trimmed by 5 bases and 8 bases, with 15 bases remaining between them. The DNA of the CDR3 is TGTGCCAGCAGTGCACATACCGAACGGGGCTACACCTTC. Translation gives CASSAHTERGYTF.

This clonotype has just one count. This chain links TRBV28 with TRBJ2-3; possibly TRBD1 for D (5 bases). The V end was cut by 5 bases, the J end by 1 base, with 16 bases between. This CDR3 region has 16 residues. The germline gives CDR1 MDHEN, CDR2 SYDVKM. This chain's CDR3 is CASSTSTVPGTDTQYF. The CDR3 coding sequence is TGTGCCAGCAGTACCTCGACAGTCCCGGGCACAGATACGCAGTATTTT.

This chain joins TRBV4-1 and TRBJ2-1; 7 nucleotides match TRBD2. V lost 6 bases to trimming and J lost 0 bases; unmatched junction nucleotides: 5. The CDR3 loop spans 15 amino acids. Germline V gives CDR1 MGHRA, CDR2 YSYEKL. The chain's CDR3 is CASRQRGISYNEQFF. CDR3 bases: TGCGCCAGCAGGCAGCGGGGTATCTCCTACAATGAGCAGTTCTTC.

This chain joins TRBV2 and TRBJ1-2; D is undetermined. V dropped 7 bases and J dropped 2 bases, with 11 bases sitting between them. Germline lookup yields CDR1 SNHLY and CDR2 FYNNEI. This CDR3 is 13 amino acids long. The CDR3 here is CASTLDGNYGYTF. DNA of the CDR3: TGTGCCAGCACCTTGGACGGAAACTATGGCTACACCTTC.

V gene TRBV9 combines with J gene TRBJ2-5, with 7 positions matching TRBD1. The junction had 13 bases not matched to a gene; V was cut back by 3 bases and J by 5 bases. The CDR3 consists of 16 residues. Germline loops: CDR1 SGDLS, CDR2 YYNGEE. In DNA form, the CDR3 reads TGTGCCAGCAGCGGCTATTTAACAGGGGACGGGGAGACCCAGTACTTC. Translation gives CASSGYLTGDGETQYF.

Note on this clonotype: A read error is likely, as this CDR3 ends without the conserved phenylalanine or tryptophan. This chain links TRBV28 with TRBJ2-1; 7 nucleotides line up with TRBD2. Germline V lookup: CDR1 MDHEN, CDR2 SYDVKM. The CDR3 has 13 residues. Losses at the gene ends were 4 bases for V and 10 bases for J; bases not matched to a gene: 7. The DNA of the CDR3 is TGTGCCAGCAGTTCCTACGCGGGGGTGGAGCAGTTCTTG. It is translated as CASSSYAGVEQFL.

In its sample, this clonotype was seen many times. Here the CDR3 reads CASSSGGTQYF. Written as DNA, the CDR3 is TGTGCCAGCAGTTCCGGGGGGACCCAGTACTTC. This chain connects TRBV7-2 to TRBJ2-5; D perhaps matches TRBD2 (6 bases). This CDR3 contains 11 residues. Trimming shortened V by 6 bases and J by 7 bases, and 9 bases separated the two germline ends. Germline CDR1 is SGHTA and CDR2 is FQGNSA.

V usage is TRBV24-1 and J usage is TRBJ2-4, with TRBD2 matching over 11 bases. The J call is in doubt because the DNA end fits TRBJ2-5 better. The CDR3 sequence is 15 residues long. CDR1 and CDR2 (germline): KGHDR, SFDVKD. The CDR3: CATSTGTSGKETQYF. The CDR3 coding sequence is TGTGCCACCAGCACCGGGACTAGCGGTAAAGAGACCCAGTACTTC.

The rearrangement uses TRBV5-1 and TRBJ2-3; no reliable D call. The CDR3 totals 15 residues. V was clipped by 0 bases and J by 11 bases, with 19 bases between them. CDR1 and CDR2 from the germline V gene are SGHRS and YFSETQ. CDR3 loop: CASSLAGPLRTGQYF. In DNA, the CDR3 is TGCGCCAGCAGCTTGGCCGGCCCTCTCCGGACGGGGCAGTATTTT.

V usage is TRBV9 and J usage is TRBJ2-5; maybe TRBD1 (6 bases). CDR3 length equals 14 residues. Trimming removed 2 bases from V and 4 bases from J, with 12 bases in between. Germline V gene data show CDR1 as SGDLS and CDR2 as YYNGEE. Written as DNA, the CDR3 is TGTGCCAGCAGCGTCGGCAGGGGATTAGAGACCCAGTACTTC. It is translated as CASSVGRGLETQYF.

This rearrangement joins TRBV20-1 to TRBJ2-5, with D perhaps TRBD1 or TRBD2 (5 bases each). Germline CDR1 reads DFQATT; CDR2 reads SNEGSKA (reference sequence). The length of the CDR3 is 14 residues. V was cut by 6 bases and J by 1 base, with 15 bases left in between. The CDR3 sequence: CSAALGAGQETQYF. The CDR3 nucleotides read TGCAGTGCCGCACTCGGGGCCGGCCAAGAGACCCAGTACTTC.

The chain uses TRBV20-1 and TRBJ2-7; no clear D. The length of the CDR3 is 23 residues. Trimming shortened V by 1 base and J by 10 bases, and 47 bases separated the two germline ends. The germline V gene has CDR1 DFQATT and CDR2 SNEGSKA (reference sequence). CDR3 in DNA: TGCAGTGCTAGAGTCTCGGATTTGGGAACCTACACGACCTCTTCCCTTCAGCTGACAATCCAGTACTTC. It specifies CSARVSDLGTYTTSSLQLTIQYF.

The rearrangement links TRBV2 to TRBJ2-7; tentative D call: TRBD1 (5 bases). The CDR3 totals 13 residues. Trimming stripped 4 bases from V and 2 bases from J, with 9 bases between. Germline V lookup: CDR1 SNHLY, CDR2 FYNNEI. This CDR3 reads CASSGVDTYEQYF. The CDR3, as DNA: TGTGCCAGCAGTGGAGTGGACACCTACGAGCAGTACTTC.